These 17 T cell receptor beta chains share one sample of origin, sequenced in a study of PD-L1 blockade in urothelial cancer. Produced via immunoSEQ multiplex PCR; TCRdb's table is partial and in-frame only. Counted here are under 100,000 clones, over 80% occurring once; the ten biggest clones make up 8% to 10%. Sequencing was performed on PBMCs, taken around atezolizumab (anti-PD-L1) treatment. The receptors come from a man aged 65 to 79 with urothelial cancer.

This sequence joins TRBV19 and TRBJ1-1; D is uncertain. Trimming shortened V by 8 bases and J by 8 bases, and 15 bases separated the two germline ends. This CDR3 contains 12 residues. CDR1 is LNHDA, CDR2 SQIVND, per germline (reference sequence). The CDR3: CASSGRAPEAFF. Written as DNA, the CDR3 is TGTGCCAGTTCTGGCCGTGCCCCCGAAGCTTTCTTT.

This clone appeared once. The V gene is TRBV5-4, the J gene TRBJ1-3, with no clear D. From germline, CDR1 is SGHNT and CDR2 YYREEE (reference sequence). Trimming removed 0 bases at V and 4 bases at J, with 5 bases between. The CDR3 contains 13 residues. CDR3 sequence reads: CASSLAGGNTIYF. The CDR3 nucleotides are TGTGCCAGCAGCTTGGCCGGGGGAAACACCATATATTTT. Supplemented by reference TRBV5-4 and TRBJ1-3, the full variable domain reads ETGVTQSPTHLIKTRGQQVTLRCSSQSGHNTVSWYQQALGQGPQFIFQYYREEENGRGNFPPRFSGLQFPNYSSELNVNALELDDSALYLCASSLAGGNTIYFGEGSWLTVV.

This clone has just one count. The rearrangement joins TRBV30 to TRBJ2-7; possible D gene TRBD1, 6 bases. The CDR3 extends over 12 amino acids. Germline V gene data show CDR1 as GTSNPN and CDR2 as SVGIG (reference sequence). Between the trimmed V and J ends, which lost 1 base and 6 bases, there was a span of 10 bases. The CDR3, as DNA: TGTGCCTGGAGTGCCCAAGGGGGCGAGCAGTACTTC. Translation gives CAWSAQGGEQYF.

The chain carries TRBV29-1 and TRBJ1-2; D unclear. The ends were cut back, 1 base at V and 7 bases at J, with 4 bases in the middle. Germline V gene data show CDR1 as SQVTM and CDR2 as ANQGSEA. This CDR3 is 10 amino acids long. This chain's CDR3 is CSVEASGYTF. CDR3 nucleotide sequence: TGCAGCGTTGAAGCCTCTGGCTACACCTTC.

The rearrangement uses TRBV28 and TRBJ1-1; D remains ambiguous. This CDR3 contains 12 residues. Trimming stripped 1 base from V and 4 bases from J, with 4 bases between. Germline CDR1 and CDR2: MDHEN and SYDVKM. CDR3 nucleotides: TGTGCCAGCAGTTTATCGGGCACTGAAGCTTTCTTT. This encodes CASSLSGTEAFF. The complete variable domain, with remaining parts taken from reference TRBV28 and TRBJ1-1, reads DVKVTQSSRYLVKRTGEKVFLECVQDMDHENMFWYRQDPGLGLRLIYFSYDVKMKEKGDIPEGYSVSREKKERFSLILESASTNQTSMYLCASSLSGTEAFFGQGTRLTVV.

Many counts were recorded for this clone. The chain combines TRBV5-8 with TRBJ1-5; D gene uncertain. Germline V gene lookup returns CDR1 SGHTS and CDR2 YDEGEE. CDR3 length: 14 amino acids. The V end lost 5 bases, the J end lost 5 bases, and 14 bases lay between the germline ends. The CDR3 DNA sequence: TGTGCCAGCAGTTCGGAGGGCGGGGATCAGCCCCAGCATTTT. Translated: CASSSEGGDQPQHF.

The chain links TRBV4-2 to TRBJ2-1, with 12 nucleotides matching TRBD1. The CDR3 length is 15 residues. From germline, CDR1 is LGHNA and CDR2 YNFKEQ. V shed 3 bases and J 8 bases; nucleotides not matched to a gene: 5. As DNA, the CDR3 is TGTGCCAGCAGCCAGGGGGACAGGGGGCTTGATGAGCAGTTCTTC. Protein: CASSQGDRGLDEQFF.

The J gene is TRBJ1-3, the V gene TRBV9; TRBD1 matches at 10 bases. This CDR3 spans 14 amino acids. Germline V gene lookup returns CDR1 SGDLS and CDR2 YYNGEE. V gave up 3 bases and J gave up 8 bases; unmatched junction bases: 5. CDR3 nucleotide sequence: TGTGCCAGCAGCGGACAGGGGGCAATAGACACCATATATTTT. It specifies CASSGQGAIDTIYF.

CDR3 sequence: CASSFTSGGADEQFF. Written as DNA, the CDR3 is TGTGCCAGCAGCTTCACTAGCGGGGGGGCCGATGAGCAGTTCTTC. The chain uses TRBV9 and TRBJ2-1; TRBD2 aligns across 13 bases. CDR1 SGDLS and CDR2 YYNGEE come from the germline V gene. After removal of 4 bases from V and 8 bases from J, the junction contained 6 bases not matched to a gene. The CDR3 runs 15 residues. The whole variable domain, filled in from reference TRBV9 and TRBJ2-1, reads DSGVTQTPKHLITATGQRVTLRCSPRSGDLSVYWYQQSLDQGLQFLIQYYNGEERAKGNILERFSAQQFPDLHSELNLSSLELGDSALYFCASSFTSGGADEQFFGPGTRLTVL.

The chain carries TRBV19 and TRBJ2-2; D may be TRBD1 (5 bases). Germline V CDR1 and CDR2: LNHDA, SQIVND (reference sequence). The CDR3 loop spans 14 amino acids. Trimming took 1 base from V and 4 from J, leaving 7 bases between them. CDR3 sequence reads: CASSIGQRTGELFF. The CDR3 DNA is TGTGCCAGTAGTATAGGACAGCGCACCGGGGAGCTGTTTTTT.

This rearrangement joins TRBV18 to TRBJ2-2; TRBD2 matches 8 bases. Germline loops: CDR1 KGHSH, CDR2 LQKENI. This CDR3 is 15 amino acids long. The ends lost 3 bases at V and 5 bases at J; junction bases unmatched: 5. CDR3 DNA: TGTGCCAGCTCACCGGGGACTAGTTTGACCGGGGAGCTGTTTTTT. Its translation is CASSPGTSLTGELFF.

The chain joins TRBV5-1 to TRBJ2-1, with 7 bases lining up with TRBD2. V gave up 4 bases and J gave up 0 bases; unmatched junction bases: 7. The CDR3 is 16 amino acids. Germline V CDR1 and CDR2: SGHRS, YFSETQ. CDR3 loop: CASSPASGRSYNEQFF. The DNA of the CDR3 is TGCGCCAGCAGCCCGGCTAGCGGCCGCTCCTACAATGAGCAGTTCTTC. The entire variable domain, with the rest obtained from reference TRBV5-1 and TRBJ2-1, is as follows: KAGVTQTPRYLIKTRGQQVTLSCSPISGHRSVSWYQQTPGQGLQFLFEYFSETQRNKGNFPGRFSGRQFSNSRSEMNVSTLELGDSALYLCASSPASGRSYNEQFFGPGTRLTVL.

This clone was found a few times. The rearrangement uses TRBV5-6 and TRBJ1-2; TRBD1 agrees at 8 bases. CDR3 length: 13 residues. Germline loops: CDR1 SGHDT, CDR2 YYEEEE. With V trimmed by 5 bases and J by 4 bases, 4 bases remained unmatched. CDR3 sequence reads: CASRPTGAYGYTF. In DNA, the CDR3 is TGTGCCAGCAGGCCGACAGGGGCCTATGGCTACACCTTC.

This clone was detected a few times. V usage is TRBV7-9 and J usage is TRBJ1-1, with a possible D match to TRBD1 (5 bases). Trimming stripped 4 bases from V and 10 bases from J, with 13 bases between. Germline lookup yields CDR1 SEHNR and CDR2 FQNEAQ (reference sequence). The CDR3 runs to 12 residues. This chain's CDR3 is CASSSQGFGAFF. The DNA for the CDR3 is TGTGCCAGCAGCTCCCAGGGTTTTGGAGCTTTCTTT.

The V and J genes are TRBV28 and TRBJ2-7, with D maybe TRBD2 (6 bases). The CDR3 sequence is 15 residues long. Germline values: CDR1 MDHEN, CDR2 SYDVKM. Trimming stripped 4 bases from V and 1 base from J, with 14 bases between. CDR3 coding DNA: TGTGCCAGCAGTTCCCCGGGACTGGAATCCTACGAGCAGTACTTC. This gives the protein CASSSPGLESYEQYF. The complete variable domain, with remaining parts taken from reference TRBV28 and TRBJ2-7, reads DVKVTQSSRYLVKRTGEKVFLECVQDMDHENMFWYRQDPGLGLRLIYFSYDVKMKEKGDIPEGYSVSREKKERFSLILESASTNQTSMYLCASSSPGLESYEQYFGPGTRLTVT.

For the CDR3, the DNA is TGCGCCAGCAGCGACGATACGGGGGGAAGGGGTGAAAAACTGTTTTTT. This gives the protein CASSDDTGGRGEKLFF. The J gene is TRBJ1-4, the V gene TRBV5-1, with D possibly being TRBD1 (5 bases). V was clipped by 4 bases and J by 7 bases, with 20 bases between them. Germline V gene lookup returns CDR1 SGHRS and CDR2 YFSETQ. CDR3 length equals 16 residues.

J is TRBJ1-2 and V is TRBV6-5; TRBD1 agrees at 11 bases. CDR1 MNHEY and CDR2 SVGAGI come from the germline V gene. V gave up 4 bases and J gave up 8 bases; unmatched junction bases: 9. The CDR3 has 15 residues. The CDR3 sequence is CASSFRTGGALGYTF. CDR3 nucleotides: TGTGCCAGCAGTTTCCGGACAGGGGGCGCCTTAGGCTACACCTTC.